This T cell receptor beta chain came from a study of blood T cell repertoires in COVID-19. Study background: Acute-phase and convalescent COVID-19 samples originated in the United States, Italy and Spain. T cells, B-cell-depleted T cells, or PBMCs supplied cDNA or gDNA.

This CDR3 is 14 amino acids long. V was shortened by 0 bases and J by 2 bases, with 8 bases between the two germline ends. Germline CDR1 SGHDT, CDR2 YYEEEE. In the original workflow: Researchers report that nucleated cell counts were estimated from reference gene primer amplification. Assay used: immunoSEQ multiplex PCR; TCRdb lists only in-frame clones, some missing. Clone size and the V and J calls come from that table; the DNA yielded D and trimming. The table shows 180,000 or so clones, with approximately 86% occurring only once. Sequences were obtained from peripheral blood. The chain uses TRBV5-6 and TRBJ2-5, with D possibly TRBD1 on 6 matching bases. The sequence derives from a woman of 80 years or more with acute or convalescent COVID-19. The CDR3 DNA sequence: TGTGCCAGCAGCTTGGACAGGGTACAAGAGACCCAGTACTTC. Protein sequence: CASSLDRVQETQYF.